This T cell receptor (beta chain) was retrieved from a study of graft-versus-host responses after intestinal transplantation. Study context: Among the recipients, transplants were multivisceral, liver-intestinal, or isolated intestinal. Recipients were all induced with anti-thymocyte globulin, then given tacrolimus and steroids for about three years. Study-level results: GvH clones detected in recipient marrow included some appearing first in ileum or blood. Early post-transplant falls in HvG clones accompanied the peak levels of circulating GvH clones.

Only in-frame clones appear in the TCRdb table, and some are missing; sequencing was by immunoSEQ multiplex PCR. This sample carries 100,000 to 120,000 clones, 93% of them seen once, and the ten largest clones take about 0.54%. With regard to this clone: The antigen remains undetermined.

The CDR3 has 12 residues. CDR1 and CDR2 from the germline V gene are GTSNPN and SVGIG (reference sequence). The ends were cut back, 8 bases at V and 4 bases at J, with 15 bases in the middle. The TCR originated in a human donor who received an intestinal transplant. V gene TRBV30 combines with J gene TRBJ2-7, with D possibly being TRBD1 (6 bases). The sequencing used unstimulated CD8+ T cells sorted from spleen or lymph node cells, collected before intestinal transplant. The CDR3 protein is CAIRWGPYEQYF. CDR3 DNA sequence: TGTGCCATAAGGTGGGGGCCTTACGAGCAGTACTTC.